A selection of T cell receptor beta chains follows, all from one sample in a study of blood T cell repertoires in COVID-19. Some clones are missing from TCRdb's copy, which holds only in-frame ones; the method was immunoSEQ multiplex PCR. The sample has about 310,000 clones, more than 75% seen once; the top ten hold 1%. The specimen sequenced was peripheral blood. These receptors originate from a man aged 45-60 years with active or convalescent COVID-19. CDR3s include the opening cysteine and the closing phenylalanine or tryptophan. The D gene is left open where the match is weak.

>TRBJ2-2|TRBV6-5|TRBD1
CASSYSRGQGTGELFF
>TRBJ2-5|TRBV28|-
CASRLLAAQETQYF
>TRBJ2-1|TRBV28|TRBD1
CASSAHGQGDNNEQFF
>TRBJ1-4|TRBV29-1|TRBD1
CSVEGIQGGNEKLFF
>TRBJ1-5|TRBV9|TRBD1
CASSVGGQGNQPQHF
>TRBJ1-6|TRBV3-1/TRBV3-2|-
CASSIKGVSPLHF
>TRBJ1-2|TRBV30|-
CAWSYQGLLGYGYTF
>TRBJ2-3|TRBV7-3|TRBD1
CASSPQGATDTQYF
>TRBJ2-7|TRBV2|-
CASRAAPYEQYF
>TRBJ1-1|TRBV4-1|-
CASSHSRDNTEAFF
>TRBJ1-2|TRBV28|-
CASSSDTYGGYTF
>TRBJ2-3|TRBV28|TRBD2
CASTLGSGVWYTQYF
>TRBJ2-5|TRBV6-5|TRBD1
CASRRTGGETQYF
>TRBJ2-3|TRBV2|-
CASSPPPGWDTDTQYF
>TRBJ2-7|TRBV6-1|-
CASSEGVGREQYF
>TRBJ1-2|TRBV28|-
CASSPQGLYVHGYTF
>TRBJ2-7|TRBV7-9|-
CASSLQGIVYEQYF
>TRBJ1-6|TRBV10-3|TRBD1
CAIRPTTGANSPLHF
>TRBJ1-2|TRBV10-1|TRBD1
CASSEGTDYGYTF
>TRBJ1-6|TRBV27|-
CASSLSGGRSYNSPLHF
>TRBJ1-2|TRBV19|TRBD1
CASSIDDVGTAYGYTF
>TRBJ2-7|TRBV30|-
CAWSGRPSSYEQYF
>TRBJ2-1|TRBV19|-
CASSPTWYNEQFF
>TRBJ2-3|TRBV3-1/TRBV3-2|TRBD2
CASSRGRENTDTQYF
>TRBJ2-2|TRBV9|TRBD1
CASTRTGNAGELFF
>TRBJ2-7|TRBV6-4|-
CASSGSDSPYEQYF
>TRBJ1-6|TRBV20-1|-
CSASNFLNSPLHF
>TRBJ2-3|TRBV19|TRBD1
CASSVLPGQGAGDTQYF
>TRBJ1-1|TRBV11-2|TRBD1
CASSPNEGARTEAFF
>TRBJ2-3|TRBV18|-
CASLTSRGTTDTQYF
>TRBJ2-1|TRBV9|TRBD2
CASSVAVAGVDNEQFF
>TRBJ1-1|TRBV5-6|-
CASSLTGYGNTEAFF
>TRBJ2-7|TRBV9|TRBD2
CASSDPSGRGEQYF
>TRBJ2-1|TRBV7-3|TRBD2
CASSFDGGATEQFF
>TRBJ1-3|TRBV29-1|-
CSVRGSGNTIYF
>TRBJ1-6|TRBV7-2|TRBD1
CASSTQTGSNSPLHF
>TRBJ1-2|TRBV19|TRBD1
CASSTPGQGANGYTF
>TRBJ2-7|TRBV6-5|TRBD1
CASRTGGRDEQYF
>TRBJ2-2|TRBV19|-
CASSAGQNTGELFF
>TRBJ2-3|TRBV29-1|-
CSANTGPTDTQYF
>TRBJ2-5|TRBV7-6|-
CASSLDRVQFKGQQETQYF
>TRBJ2-2|TRBV24-1|TRBD1
CATSDLQGANTGELFF
>TRBJ1-1|TRBV18|-
CASSPQGGGGTEAFF
>TRBJ1-1|TRBV19|-
CASRPLSGNTEAFF
>TRBJ1-1|TRBV5-4|-
CASSPVTGRAEAFF
>TRBJ1-5|TRBV6-2/TRBV6-3|-
CASSLQGGQPQHF
>TRBJ2-3|TRBV9|-
CASSAPVDTQYF
>TRBJ1-6|TRBV7-2|-
CASSLAGGIDSPLHF
>TRBJ2-5|TRBV6-1|TRBD1
CASSDHRGETQYF
>TRBJ2-7|TRBV5-8|-
CASSRWGGLSYEQYF
>TRBJ2-5|TRBV21-1|-
CASQRDIQEETQYF
>TRBJ1-4|TRBV7-9|-
CASSADGGRVEKLFF
>TRBJ2-5|TRBV6-2/TRBV6-3|-
CASSYGGAEQETQYF
>TRBJ1-5|TRBV6-2/TRBV6-3|TRBD1
CASSYTEGQGSNQPQHF
>TRBJ1-1|TRBV5-1|TRBD1
CASSSYVDRGNTEAFF
>TRBJ1-1|TRBV30|-
CAQGQPNTEAFF
>TRBJ2-7|TRBV5-8|TRBD1
CASSLGRGRSYEQYF
>TRBJ2-1|TRBV5-4|-
CASRTTGNKQFF